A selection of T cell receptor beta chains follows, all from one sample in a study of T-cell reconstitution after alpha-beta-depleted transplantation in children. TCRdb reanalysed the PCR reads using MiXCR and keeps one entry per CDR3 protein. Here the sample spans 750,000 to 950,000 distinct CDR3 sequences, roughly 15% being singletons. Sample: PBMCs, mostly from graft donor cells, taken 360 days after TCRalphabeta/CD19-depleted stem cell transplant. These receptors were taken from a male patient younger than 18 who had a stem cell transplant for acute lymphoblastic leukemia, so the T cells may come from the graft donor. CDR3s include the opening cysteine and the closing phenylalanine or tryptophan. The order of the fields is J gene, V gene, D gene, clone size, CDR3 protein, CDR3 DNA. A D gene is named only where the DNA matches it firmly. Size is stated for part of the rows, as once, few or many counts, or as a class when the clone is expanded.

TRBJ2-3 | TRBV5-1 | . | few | CASSGRNTDTQYF | TGCGCCAGCAGCGGTAGAAACACAGATACGCAGTATTTT
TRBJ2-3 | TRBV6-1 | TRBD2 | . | CASSEDPAGGLGDTQYF | TGTGCCAGCAGTGAGGATCCAGCGGGAGGCTTAGGGGATACGCAGTATTTT
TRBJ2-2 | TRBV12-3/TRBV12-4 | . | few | CASSRRLLGDGELFF | TGTGCCAGCAGTCGTCGACTCCTGGGAGACGGGGAGCTGTTTTTT
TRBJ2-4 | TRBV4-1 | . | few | CASSQGIREGGLAKNIQYF | TGCGCCAGCAGCCAAGGAATCAGGGAGGGGGGGTTAGCCAAAAACATTCAGTACTTC
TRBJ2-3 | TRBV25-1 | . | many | CASGPYPSGRTDTQYF | TGTGCCAGCGGACCCTATCCCAGCGGGCGCACAGATACGCAGTATTTT
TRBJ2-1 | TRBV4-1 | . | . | CASSQVFVGQAVSRFF | TGCGCCAGCAGCCAAGTGTTTGTTGGGCAGGCCGTGAGTCGGTTCTTC
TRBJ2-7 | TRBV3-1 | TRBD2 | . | CASSLITPGLAGQGAYEQYF | TGTGCCAGCAGCCTGATTACGCCGGGACTAGCGGGCCAGGGGGCCTACGAGCAGTACTTC
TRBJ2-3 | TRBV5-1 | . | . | CASSLGSAGLAVTDTQYF | TGCGCCAGCAGCTTGGGATCGGCGGGCTTAGCCGTGACAGATACGCAGTATTTT
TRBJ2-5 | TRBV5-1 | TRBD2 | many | CASSFRTSGIETQYF | TGCGCCAGCAGCTTCCGGACTAGCGGGATTGAGACCCAGTACTTC
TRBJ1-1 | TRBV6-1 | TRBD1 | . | CASSEVRDSEAFF | TGTGCCAGCAGTGAAGTTCGGGACAGTGAAGCTTTCTTT
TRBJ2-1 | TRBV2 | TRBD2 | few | CAIPGVTSGTFPPPNEQFF | TGTGCCATCCCGGGAGTAACTAGCGGGACATTCCCCCCCCCAAATGAGCAGTTCTTC
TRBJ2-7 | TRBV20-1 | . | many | CSASGDYEQYF | TGCAGTGCGAGTGGGGATTACGAGCAGTACTTC
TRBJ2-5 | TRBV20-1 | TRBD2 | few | CSARGASGIRAGKETQYF | TGCAGTGCTAGAGGTGCTAGCGGCATCCGCGCGGGTAAAGAGACCCAGTACTTC
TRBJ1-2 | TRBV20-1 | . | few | CSAGTRLNYGYTF | TGCAGTGCTGGAACGCGGCTTAACTATGGCTACACCTTC
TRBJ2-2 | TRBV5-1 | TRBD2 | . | CASSQGTSGRTGELFF | TGCGCCAGCAGCCAAGGGACTAGCGGGAGGACCGGGGAGCTGTTTTTT
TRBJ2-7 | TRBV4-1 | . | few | CASSSHARTVYEQYF | TGCGCCAGCAGCTCCCATGCTAGGACAGTCTACGAGCAGTACTTC
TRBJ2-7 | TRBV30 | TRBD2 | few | CAWSFRGLAGHGSYEQYF | TGTGCCTGGAGTTTTCGGGGGCTAGCGGGGCACGGCTCCTACGAGCAGTACTTC
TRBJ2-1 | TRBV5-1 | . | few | CASSLAYRESRTRDNEQFF | TGCGCCAGCAGCTTGGCCTACCGTGAGAGTAGGACACGGGACAATGAGCAGTTCTTC
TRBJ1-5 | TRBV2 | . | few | CASSAVGQPQHF | TGTGCCAGCAGTGCCGTGGGTCAGCCCCAGCATTTT
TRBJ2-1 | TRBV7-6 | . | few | CASSLAEGEASYNEQFF | TGTGCCAGCAGCTTAGCGGAGGGGGAGGCTTCCTACAATGAGCAGTTCTTC
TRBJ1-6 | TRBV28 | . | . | CASSLLVQLNSPLHF | TGTGCCAGCAGTTTATTAGTACAGCTCAATTCACCCCTCCACTTT
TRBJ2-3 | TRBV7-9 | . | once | CASSEIVARESDTQYF | TGTGCCAGCAGTGAAATAGTAGCACGGGAGTCCGATACGCAGTATTTT
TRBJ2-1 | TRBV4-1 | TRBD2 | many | CASSQGAPGLAYNEQFF | TGCGCCAGCAGCCAAGGGGCTCCGGGACTAGCCTACAATGAGCAGTTCTTC
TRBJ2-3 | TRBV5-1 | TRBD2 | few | CASSWASGITDTQYF | TGCGCCAGCAGCTGGGCTAGCGGGATTACAGATACGCAGTATTTT
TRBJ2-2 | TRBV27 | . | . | CAARTFPTTGELFF | TGTGCCGCACGTACCTTTCCCACCACCGGGGAGCTGTTTTTT
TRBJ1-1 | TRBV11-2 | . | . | CASSQRNRVGHTEAFF | TGTGCCAGCAGCCAACGGAACAGGGTGGGACACACTGAAGCTTTCTTT
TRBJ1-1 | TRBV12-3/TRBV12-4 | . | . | CASSLRASFLNTEAFF | TGTGCCAGCAGTCTCAGGGCCTCCTTCCTGAACACTGAAGCTTTCTTT
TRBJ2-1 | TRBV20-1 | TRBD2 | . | CSAFGRLAGGEQFF | TGCAGCGCCTTCGGTCGGCTAGCGGGAGGTGAGCAGTTCTTC
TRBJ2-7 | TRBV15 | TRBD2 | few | CATSRDRTTSGRAFLSYEQYF | TGTGCCACCAGCAGAGATCGGACGACTAGCGGGAGGGCCTTCCTCTCCTACGAGCAGTACTTC
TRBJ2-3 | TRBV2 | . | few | CASRGDGDTQYF | TGTGCCAGCAGGGGGGACGGAGATACGCAGTATTTT
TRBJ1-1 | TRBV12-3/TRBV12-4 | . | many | CASSFFTQNTEAFF | TGTGCCAGCAGTTTTTTTACACAGAACACTGAAGCTTTCTTT
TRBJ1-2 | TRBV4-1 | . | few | CASSQDPSENYGYTF | TGCGCCAGCAGCCAAGATCCCTCCGAGAACTATGGCTACACCTTC
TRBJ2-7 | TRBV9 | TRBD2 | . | CASSQGLAFHEQYF | TGTGCCAGCAGCCAGGGACTAGCTTTCCACGAGCAGTACTTC
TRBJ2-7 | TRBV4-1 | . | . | CASSPAEDPYEQYF | TGCGCCAGCAGCCCCGCAGAGGACCCCTACGAGCAGTACTTC
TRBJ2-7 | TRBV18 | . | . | CASSPRTELYEQYF | TGTGCCAGCTCACCACGGACGGAGCTCTACGAGCAGTACTTC
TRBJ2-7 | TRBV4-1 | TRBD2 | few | CASSSPQRDRFYEQYF | TGCGCCAGCAGTTCCCCCCAGCGGGATAGATTCTACGAGCAGTACTTC
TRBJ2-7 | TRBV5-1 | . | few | CASSFFSGDPPYEQYF | TGCGCCAGCAGCTTTTTTTCCGGGGATCCGCCCTACGAGCAGTACTTC
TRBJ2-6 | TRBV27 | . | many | CASSWGSGANVLTF | TGTGCCAGCAGTTGGGGGTCTGGGGCCAACGTCCTGACTTTC
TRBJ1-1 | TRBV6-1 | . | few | CASSDEQGGTEAFF | TGTGCCAGCAGTGACGAACAGGGTGGCACTGAAGCTTTCTTT
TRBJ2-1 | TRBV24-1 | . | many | CATSDRTIAYNEQFF | TGTGCCACCAGTGACCGGACTATCGCCTACAATGAGCAGTTCTTC
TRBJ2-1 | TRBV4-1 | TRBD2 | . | CASSHSLAGGQFF | TGCGCCAGCAGCCATTCCCTAGCGGGAGGGCAGTTCTTC
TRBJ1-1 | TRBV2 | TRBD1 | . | CASKTGEYTEAFF | TGTGCCAGCAAGACAGGGGAGTACACTGAAGCTTTCTTT
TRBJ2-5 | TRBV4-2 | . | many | CASSQGELWDQETQYF | TGTGCCAGCAGCCAAGGCGAGCTGTGGGACCAAGAGACCCAGTACTTC
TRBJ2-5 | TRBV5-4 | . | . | CASSLDPNSRETQHF | TGTGCCAGCAGCTTGGACCCTAATAGTCGGGAGACCCAGCACTTC
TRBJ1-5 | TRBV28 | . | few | CASVAYSNQPQHF | TGTGCCAGCGTTGCTTATAGCAATCAGCCCCAGCATTTT
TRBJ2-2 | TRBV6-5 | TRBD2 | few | CASSYTTSGIGGELFF | TGTGCCAGCAGTTACACAACTAGCGGGATAGGCGGGGAGCTGTTTTTT
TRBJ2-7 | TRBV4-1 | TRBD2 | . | CASSQGSGLAGGVHEQYF | TGCGCCAGCAGCCAAGGGTCCGGACTAGCGGGAGGTGTGCACGAGCAGTACTTC
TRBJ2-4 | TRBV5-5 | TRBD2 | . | CASSLPRTSGISGIQYF | TGTGCCAGCAGCCTCCCCCGGACTAGCGGGATTTCGGGCATTCAGTACTTC
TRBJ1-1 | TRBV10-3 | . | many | CATHRVTENTEAFF | TGTGCCACCCACCGTGTGACAGAGAACACTGAAGCTTTCTTT
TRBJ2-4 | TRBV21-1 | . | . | CASSKSGRAAKNIQYF | TGTGCCAGCAGCAAGAGCGGGAGAGCGGCCAAAAACATTCAGTACTTC
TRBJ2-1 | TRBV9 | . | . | CASSVAPYRKASNEQFF | TGTGCCAGCAGCGTAGCTCCCTACCGTAAGGCCTCCAATGAGCAGTTCTTC
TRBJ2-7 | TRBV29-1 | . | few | CSVGRTLEQYF | TGCAGCGTTGGACGCACCCTCGAGCAGTACTTC
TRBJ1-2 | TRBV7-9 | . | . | CASSLAGDGPYGYTF | TGTGCCAGCAGCTTAGCTGGGGACGGACCCTATGGCTACACCTTC
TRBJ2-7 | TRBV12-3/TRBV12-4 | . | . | CASSRTRGLSYEQYF | TGTGCCAGCAGTCGAACCCGAGGGCTCTCCTACGAGCAGTACTTC
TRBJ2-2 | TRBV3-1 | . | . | CASSQDLLRGAGGELFF | TGTGCCAGCAGCCAAGATCTTTTGAGGGGAGCCGGCGGGGAGCTGTTTTTT
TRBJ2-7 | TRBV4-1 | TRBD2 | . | CASGLAGASAYEQYF | TGCGCCAGCGGACTAGCGGGAGCGTCGGCCTACGAGCAGTACTTC
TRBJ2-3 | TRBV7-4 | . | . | CASSFLCGTDTQYF | TGTGCCAGCAGCTTCCTTTGCGGCACAGATACGCAGTATTTT
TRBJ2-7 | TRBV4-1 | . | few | CASSQVLSVEYPYEQYF | TGCGCCAGCAGCCAAGTGCTTAGCGTTGAGTACCCCTACGAGCAGTACTTC